These 25 T cell receptor beta chains originate from one sample sequenced in a study of blood T cell repertoires in COVID-19. Measured with immunoSEQ multiplex PCR; TCRdb has only the in-frame clones, and not every one. Here the sample spans approximately 170,000 clones, 75% to 90% being singletons. Sequences were obtained from peripheral blood. These receptors came from a woman between 65 and 79 years old with COVID-19, enrolled during active disease.

Note on this clone: Other DNA variants within this sample encode the same CDR3. The chain is built from TRBV11-2 and TRBJ1-1, with no clear D. The CDR3 is 13 amino acids. The ends were cut back, 1 base at V and 2 bases at J, with 5 bases in the middle. Germline V gives CDR1 SGHAT, CDR2 FQNNGV. The CDR3 DNA reads as TGTGCCAGCAGCTTAGGGCTTAACACTGAAGCTTTCTTT. Translating gives CASSLGLNTEAFF.

This clone has only one observation. V gene TRBV7-2 combines with J gene TRBJ2-1, with D unresolved. Germline CDR1 SGHTA, CDR2 FQGNSA. This CDR3 has 15 residues. V gave up 1 base and J gave up 5 bases, with 12 bases separating them. DNA of the CDR3: TGTGCCAGCAGCTTAGTTCCACATTCAGACAATGAGCAGTTCTTC. It codes for CASSLVPHSDNEQFF. The full variable domain, rest sourced from reference TRBV7-2 and TRBJ2-1, is GAGVSQSPSNKVTEKGKDVELRCDPISGHTALYWYRQSLGQGLEFLIYFQGNSAPDKSGLPSDRFSAERTGGSVSTLTIQRTQQEDSAVYLCASSLVPHSDNEQFFGPGTRLTVL.

The chain joins TRBV18 to TRBJ2-1, with D possibly matching TRBD2 (6 bases). The CDR3 consists of 17 residues. V lost 3 bases and J lost 6, with 21 bases in between. The germline CDR1 and CDR2 sequences are KGHSH and LQKENI. The CDR3 here is CASSPSANLLGGNEQFF. Written as DNA, the CDR3 is TGTGCCAGCTCACCCTCCGCCAACCTTCTGGGGGGCAATGAGCAGTTCTTC.

This chain joins TRBV28 and TRBJ1-5; a weak D match, TRBD1 (5 bases). The CDR3 sequence is 15 residues long. CDR1 and CDR2 (germline): MDHEN, SYDVKM. The V and J ends lost 3 bases and 7 bases respectively, with 16 bases between them. The DNA for the CDR3 is TGTGCCAGCAGTTTGGGAGGGCAGGGACGCCAGCCCCAGCATTTT. Protein sequence: CASSLGGQGRQPQHF.

The V and J genes are TRBV5-5 and TRBJ2-3, with 11 bases identical to TRBD2. The germline V gene has CDR1 SGHKS and CDR2 YYEKEE (reference sequence). CDR3 size: 15 residues. With 4 bases clipped from V and 6 bases from J, the junction kept 7 bases outside the gene matches. CDR3 sequence reads: CASSVSGRASDTQYF. The CDR3 nucleotides are TGTGCCAGCAGCGTTAGCGGGAGGGCATCTGATACGCAGTATTTT.

The V gene is TRBV11-3, the J gene TRBJ2-1; possibly TRBD2 for D (6 bases). The V gene's germline CDR1 is SGHNT and CDR2 YENEEA. Trimming took 1 base from V and 9 from J, leaving 13 bases between them. This CDR3 has 14 amino acids. Here the CDR3 reads CASSLAGDRGEQFF. Here the CDR3 DNA reads TGTGCCAGCAGCTTAGCGGGGGACCGGGGTGAGCAGTTCTTC.

This rearrangement joins TRBV15 to TRBJ2-1; 10 bases fit TRBD2. J lost 6 bases, V lost 1 base, and 6 bases had no gene match. Germline CDR1 is LNHNV and CDR2 is YYDKDF (reference sequence). This CDR3 has 16 amino acids. The CDR3 loop is CATSRGGTSVGNEQFF. CDR3 coding DNA: TGTGCCACCAGCAGAGGAGGGACTAGCGTCGGCAATGAGCAGTTCTTC.

The chain employs TRBV19 and TRBJ1-1; a weak D match, TRBD1 (5 bases). Looked up from germline, CDR1 is LNHDA and CDR2 is SQIVND (reference sequence). The ends were cut back, 3 bases at V and 2 bases at J, with 10 bases in the middle. The CDR3 consists of 14 residues. CDR3 DNA: TGTGCCAGTAGTATTGGCGGACACAACACTGAAGCTTTCTTT. It is translated as CASSIGGHNTEAFF.

The V call is TRBV7-9, the J call TRBJ2-3; TRBD2 matches 8 bases. Germline assignment: CDR1 SEHNR and CDR2 FQNEAQ (reference sequence). The junction had 11 bases not matched to a gene; V was cut back by 9 bases and J by 6 bases. This CDR3 spans 14 amino acids. CDR3: CASIPGTSADTQYF. CDR3 in DNA: TGTGCCAGTATTCCCGGGACTAGTGCGGATACGCAGTATTTT.

This clone is a singleton in its sample. This chain connects TRBV4-3 to TRBJ2-2; D is ambiguous. Germline loops: CDR1 LGHNA, CDR2 YSLEER. Deletions cut 1 base from V and 4 bases from J, with 13 bases between. This CDR3 region has 16 residues. The CDR3 sequence: CASSQALGSTTGELFF. The CDR3 DNA sequence: TGCGCCAGCAGCCAAGCTTTGGGTAGCACCACCGGGGAGCTGTTTTTT.

The chain links TRBV5-6 to TRBJ2-3; D gene unclear. The germline CDR1 and CDR2 sequences are SGHDT and YYEEEE. The CDR3 spans 13 residues. Trimming cost V 4 bases and J 4 bases, with 10 bases left between them. CDR3 residues: CASSPTASDTQYF. The CDR3 bases are TGTGCCAGCAGCCCGACTGCCTCAGATACGCAGTATTTT. Complete variable domain (other parts from reference TRBV5-6 and TRBJ2-3): DAGVTQSPTHLIKTRGQQVTLRCSPKSGHDTVSWYQQALGQGPQFIFQYYEEEERQRGNFPDRFSGHQFPNYSSELNVNALLLGDSALYLCASSPTASDTQYFGPGTRLTVL.

The rearrangement uses TRBV7-2 and TRBJ2-7; no clear D gene. CDR3 length: 14 residues. With 0 bases removed from V and 0 bases from J, the gap between germline ends came to 6 bases. Germline assignment: CDR1 SGHTA and CDR2 FQGNSA. The CDR3 is CASSLAFGSYEQYF. CDR3 coding DNA: TGTGCCAGCAGCTTAGCTTTCGGCTCCTACGAGCAGTACTTC.

V and J are TRBV6-1 and TRBJ1-2; perhaps TRBD1 as D (6 bases). The V gene lost 5 bases and the J gene lost 0 bases, with 13 bases spanning the gap. The CDR3 is 15 amino acids. Per the germline V gene, CDR1 is MNHNS and CDR2 is SASEGT. The CDR3 bases are TGTGCCAGCAGTTCCTTGGACAGCACTAACTATGGCTACACCTTC. Residues: CASSSLDSTNYGYTF.

The chain combines TRBV19 with TRBJ1-2, with TRBD1 as a possible D gene (5 bases). Trimming left V 3 bases short and J 2 bases short, with 19 bases between. The V gene's germline CDR1 is LNHDA and CDR2 SQIVND (reference sequence). This CDR3 is built from 17 residues. CDR3 protein: CASSMGTTQIWNYGYTF. The CDR3, as DNA: TGTGCCAGTAGTATGGGGACTACACAAATTTGGAACTATGGCTACACCTTC.

The rearrangement uses TRBV10-3 and TRBJ2-1; 10 nucleotides align to TRBD2. CDR1 and CDR2 from the germline V gene are ENHRY and SYGVKD. The CDR3 has 15 residues. J lost 9 bases, V lost 4 bases, and 9 bases had no gene match. CDR3 coding DNA: TGTGCCATCAGTGGAAGCCTAGCGGGAGAGACTGAGCAGTTCTTC. Residues: CAISGSLAGETEQFF.

The chain joins TRBV6-2 or TRBV6-3 to TRBJ1-5; TRBD1 aligns across 9 bases. The CDR3 has 15 residues. Germline CDR1 reads MNHEY; CDR2 reads SVGEGT. V gave up 6 bases and J gave up 0 bases; unmatched junction bases: 3. The CDR3 region is CASSGTGISNQPQHF. The CDR3 DNA reads as TGTGCCAGCAGCGGGACAGGGATTAGCAATCAGCCCCAGCATTTT.

V usage is TRBV2 and J usage is TRBJ2-2; tentative D call: TRBD2 (6 bases). CDR3 size: 15 residues. With 3 bases removed from V and 1 base from J, the gap between germline ends came to 9 bases. Germline V gene data show CDR1 as SNHLY and CDR2 as FYNNEI. Here the CDR3 reads CASSEGRGNTGELFF. The CDR3 coding sequence is TGTGCCAGCAGTGAGGGGCGGGGGAACACCGGGGAGCTGTTTTTT.

The chain uses TRBV5-1 and TRBJ1-3; 7 nucleotides match TRBD1. V trimming: 2 bases; J trimming: 2 bases; junction bases outside the gene matches: 7. Looked up from germline, CDR1 is SGHRS and CDR2 is YFSETQ. This CDR3 has 16 residues. The chain's CDR3 is CASSFQTGVPGNTIYF. CDR3 sequence (DNA): TGCGCCAGCAGCTTTCAAACAGGGGTTCCTGGAAACACCATATATTTT.

The gene calls are TRBV5-1 and TRBJ2-2; 12 bases are shared with TRBD2. V lost 0 bases and J lost 6; bases outside the gene matches: 6. Germline assignment: CDR1 SGHRS and CDR2 YFSETQ. The CDR3 has 17 amino acids. This chain's CDR3 is CASSLAPSGRAPGELFF. As DNA, the CDR3 is TGCGCCAGCAGCTTGGCGCCTAGCGGGAGGGCCCCCGGGGAGCTGTTTTTT.

The rearrangement joins TRBV10-3 to TRBJ2-7, with TRBD2 matching over 8 bases. Germline loops: CDR1 ENHRY, CDR2 SYGVKD. V was pared by 3 bases and J by 4 bases, with 8 bases of the junction left unmatched. The CDR3 extends over 15 amino acids. The chain's CDR3 is CAISDQGLGQYEQYF. CDR3 coding DNA: TGTGCCATCAGTGACCAGGGACTAGGGCAATACGAGCAGTACTTC.

V usage is TRBV27 and J usage is TRBJ1-1, with D hard to call. The CDR3 contains 13 residues. Germline V gene sequence: CDR1 MNHEY, CDR2 SMNVEV (reference sequence). Trimming cost V 6 bases and J 1 base, with 9 bases left between them. The CDR3 nucleotides read TGTGCCAGCAGGTGGCAGAAGAACACTGAAGCTTTCTTT. This gives the protein CASRWQKNTEAFF.

The V and J genes are TRBV28 and TRBJ2-2, with D perhaps TRBD2 (6 bases). The V gene's germline CDR1 is MDHEN and CDR2 SYDVKM. The ends were cut back, 2 bases at V and 5 bases at J, with 15 bases in the middle. This CDR3 is 16 amino acids long. CDR3 in DNA: TGTGCCAGCAGTTTAGGGGGTGGAGGGGTGACCGGGGAGCTGTTTTTT. This codes for CASSLGGGGVTGELFF.

The sample holds one count of this clone. The V and J genes are TRBV5-5 and TRBJ1-2; a possible D gene is TRBD1 (6 bases). The V gene's germline CDR1 is SGHKS and CDR2 YYEKEE (reference sequence). The CDR3 covers 12 residues. The V end was cut by 0 bases, the J end by 8 bases, with 8 bases between. The CDR3, as DNA: TGTGCCAGCAGCTTGGCGGACAGCGGCTACACCTTC. As protein: CASSLADSGYTF. Filled out from reference TRBV5-5 and TRBJ1-2, the complete variable domain reads DAGVTQSPTHLIKTRGQQVTLRCSPISGHKSVSWYQQVLGQGPQFIFQYYEKEERGRGNFPDRFSARQFPNYSSELNVNALLLGDSALYLCASSLADSGYTFGSGTRLTVV.

The chain links TRBV7-3 to TRBJ1-1, with D hard to call. V lost 7 bases, J lost 8 bases, and 17 bases lay in between. The CDR3 contains 13 residues. Germline CDR1 and CDR2: SGHTA and FQGTGA. CDR3 in DNA: TGTGCCAGCACTAAGGAGGGAAGATCAGAAGCTTTCTTT. Its translation is CASTKEGRSEAFF.

This clone was detected once. The V gene is TRBV18, the J gene TRBJ1-3; D may be TRBD1 (6 bases). This CDR3 has 16 amino acids. CDR1 and CDR2 (germline): KGHSH, LQKENI. Trimming left V 3 bases short and J 4 bases short, with 16 bases between. The DNA for the CDR3 is TGTGCCAGCTCACCGGACAGTCCGGTTCGAGGAAACACCATATATTTT. This codes for CASSPDSPVRGNTIYF.